The clone carrying this TCR beta chain came up many times. This sample stems from a study of T cells in Graves' hyperthyroidism and ophthalmopathy. Hyperthyroidism had been newly diagnosed in patients aged 18 to 65, and its duration was under 2 months. Ahead of any ophthalmopathy symptoms, the blood sample was obtained at the first diagnosis of hyperthyroidism. The authors obtained PBMCs from roughly 9.7 ml of fresh peripheral blood. Trimming took off 3 bases at V and 4 bases at J, with 10 bases between the two ends. The CDR3 is 14 amino acids. RNA transcripts provided the source from which TCR beta CDR3 regions were amplified. HTBI primers were used for first-round RT-PCR of the TCR CDR3. TCRdb reprocessed the multiplex PCR reads with MiXCR, giving one entry per CDR3 protein. The table has over 250,000 distinct CDR3 sequences, about 25% seen once.

The receptor's source is a man in his forties or fifties with Graves' hyperthyroidism that later progressed to Graves' ophthalmopathy. The chain recombines TRBV12-3 or TRBV12-4 with TRBJ1-5; unclear D gene. The sample taken for sequencing was blood. The CDR3 bases are TGTGCCAGCAGTTTTGAATTGGTTAATCAGCCCCAGCATTTT. Its translation is CASSFELVNQPQHF.